The next 11 T cell receptor beta chains were all read from a single sample in a study of regulatory T cells in long-lasting Graves disease. Arm-PCR of CDR3 regions and iRepertoire HTBI primers were used to build TCR beta libraries. TCRdb fed the multiplex PCR reads into MiXCR, producing one record per CDR3 protein. The top ten hold roughly 27% of the sample, which has about 340,000 distinct CDR3 sequences, around a fifth seen once. Time point noted: persistent/refractory GD, antithyroid drugs over 5 years with positive TRAb. PBMCs were the source of the RNA used for TCR sequencing. The sequencing here drew on peripheral blood mononuclear cells (PBMCs), taken when the disease was refractory, from a patient treated with antithyroid drugs. These receptors all stem from a female donor with Graves disease.

The genes are TRBV6-2 or TRBV6-3 and TRBJ2-7; no clear D. V shed 8 bases and J shed 9 bases, with 17 bases lying between them. This CDR3 comprises 12 residues. Germline V gives CDR1 MNHEY, CDR2 SVGEGT. The chain's CDR3 is CASGLFGSGQYF. CDR3 nucleotides: TGTGCCAGCGGCCTATTCGGTTCCGGGCAGTACTTC.

The V and J genes are TRBV19 and TRBJ1-1; possibly TRBD1 for D (5 bases). The CDR3 is made up of 15 amino acids. Germline lookup yields CDR1 LNHDA and CDR2 SQIVND (reference sequence). The V gene lost 4 bases and the J gene lost 8 bases, with 20 bases spanning the gap. The CDR3 region has the DNA TGTGCCAGTAGTAGCGCAGGGAAACAGGAGGACGAAGCTTTCTTT. Its protein product is CASSSAGKQEDEAFF.

About this clonotype: A much larger clonotype is one base distant, so this may be a read error. The chain carries TRBV7-3 and TRBJ2-2, with 7 nucleotides matching TRBD1. The J segment lost 3 bases and the V segment lost 5 bases, leaving 3 bases of the junction unmatched. Germline V gene lookup returns CDR1 SGHTA and CDR2 FQGTGA. This CDR3 is 14 amino acids long. CDR3 sequence: CASSPDRDTGELFF. The CDR3 nucleotides are TGTGCCAGCAGCCCCGACAGGGACACCGGGGAGCTGTTTTTT.

This clonotype occurred a few times. One end of the junction fails to match germline, which may point to a read error. The rearrangement links TRBV5-1 to TRBJ2-2; a possible D gene is TRBD1 (5 bases). The CDR3 totals 15 residues. Germline lookup yields CDR1 SGHRS and CDR2 YFSETQ. The CDR3 nucleotides read TGTGCCAGCAGCTTGGGGCAGGTGGCCACCGGGGAGCTGTTTTTT. Its protein product is CASSLGQVATGELFF.

This clonotype came up many times. This sequence joins TRBV2 and TRBJ1-2, with D perhaps TRBD1 (5 bases). Germline CDR1 reads SNHLY; CDR2 reads FYNNEI. The length of the CDR3 is 12 residues. Trimming took off 7 bases at V and 3 bases at J, with 9 bases between the two ends. DNA for the CDR3: TGTGCCAGCACGGGCAGGGACTATGGCTACACCTTC. It yields the protein CASTGRDYGYTF.

The rearrangement links TRBV7-8 to TRBJ1-1; D is uncertain. V lost 9 bases and J lost 3, with 17 bases in between. In germline, CDR1 is SGHVS, CDR2 FQNEAQ. The CDR3 contains 14 residues. The CDR3 loop is CASCWGGRDTEAFF. In DNA, the CDR3 is TGTGCCAGTTGCTGGGGAGGGCGGGACACTGAAGCTTTCTTT.

This chain uses TRBV7-9 with TRBJ2-5, with 7 bases fitting TRBD2. Germline values: CDR1 SEHNR, CDR2 FQNEAQ (reference sequence). The junction had 7 bases not matched to a gene; V was cut back by 5 bases and J by 4 bases. The CDR3 runs 14 residues. The CDR3 DNA follows: TGTGCCAGCAGCCCGGGAGGATGGGGAGAGACCCAGTACTTC. This translates into CASSPGGWGETQYF.

This clonotype occurred a few times. The chain has TRBV27 and TRBJ2-2; D is possibly TRBD1 (6 bases). CDR1 and CDR2 (germline): MNHEY, SMNVEV (reference sequence). The CDR3 totals 18 residues. V was trimmed by 2 bases and J by 0 bases, leaving 16 bases between them. CDR3 in amino acids: CASSLDAAGQPNTGELFF. The CDR3, as DNA: TGTGCCAGCAGTTTAGATGCCGCCGGACAGCCGAACACCGGGGAGCTGTTTTTT.

Many counts were recorded for this clonotype. The chain joins TRBV29-1 to TRBJ2-7; TRBD2 matches 8 bases. The V gene's germline CDR1 is SQVTM and CDR2 ANQGSEA. This CDR3 contains 15 residues. The trim removed 7 bases at V and 0 bases at J, leaving 11 bases unmatched. The CDR3 protein is CSAELAVRSSYEQYF. The CDR3, as DNA: TGCAGCGCCGAACTAGCGGTCAGGAGCTCCTACGAGCAGTACTTC.

The chain combines TRBV18 with TRBJ1-5; D might be TRBD1 (6 bases). From germline, CDR1 is KGHSH and CDR2 LQKENI. This CDR3 is built from 15 residues. The ends were cut back, 4 bases at V and 6 bases at J, with 16 bases in the middle. This CDR3 reads CASSLAGATAQPQHF. For the CDR3, the DNA is TGTGCCAGCTCACTAGCAGGGGCCACAGCTCAGCCCCAGCATTTT.

This clonotype was counted ten times or more. The chain uses TRBV11-1 and TRBJ1-4; D is possibly TRBD1 (5 bases). With 1 base removed from V and 2 bases from J, the gap between germline ends came to 17 bases. Germline loops: CDR1 SGHAT, CDR2 FQDESV (reference sequence). This CDR3 comprises 18 residues. The CDR3 sequence: CASSLDRTKGLTNEKLFF. The CDR3 DNA reads TGTGCCAGCAGCTTAGATCGGACGAAGGGACTGACTAATGAAAAACTGTTTTTT.